This T cell receptor beta chain is drawn from a study of blood T cell repertoires in COVID-19 (TCRdb year 2020). In the study overall: The collaborator samples originated in the United States, Italy and Spain and spanned the acute and convalescent phases of COVID-19. Subjects who had been exposed to COVID-19, were actively infected with it, or had recovered from it provided the deeply sampled blood TCRbeta repertoires that made up the dataset. A freely available public database, intended as a resource for researchers studying the immune response to SARS-CoV-2, is where the repertoires were released. Where available, HLA class I and class II types were obtained from metadata supplied by the sample provider rather than from assay-based typing. Samples were obtained from the ongoing ImmuneRACE study (first 160 participants) and from roughly 1,300 subjects provided by 6 global collaborators. The prospective study material was composed of cDNA or gDNA derived from T cells, B-cell-depleted T cells, or PBMCs. Nearly every sample came with metadata listing a de-identified subject ID, COVID-19 status, age in years and sex. The research as a whole found: How much clinical and demographic metadata was included differed by source and by participant, and the metadata was provided uncurated.

One collaborating source in Seattle enrolled patients during active infection and followed them longitudinally through the course of disease. Collaborating institutions collected whole blood in K2EDTA tubes following their own protocols. For TCRbeta analysis, collaborators shipped samples as frozen whole blood, isolated PBMCs, or DNA extracted from either of those sample types. Concerning this clone: The clone's antigen remains unknown. One base away there is no much larger clone; base qualities are not given.

The V end gives up 3 bases and the J end 6 bases, leaving 10 bases in the junction not matched to a gene. Spanning cysteine to phenylalanine, the CDR3 consists of 16 amino acids. CDR3 DNA only is kept here, 48 bases in frame from base 1. CDR1 and CDR2 are drawn from the germline V gene: SGDLS, YYNGEE. The immunoSEQ Assay, a bias-controlled multiplex PCR, was used to amplify TCRbeta CDR3 regions from genomic DNA. In the original analysis: The number of nucleated cells in each sample was estimated from the amplification of reference gene primers within the assay. Sequence reads were collapsed and filtered to measure the absolute abundance of every unique TCRbeta CDR3 rearrangement. For each sample, productive Simpson clonality was calculated as the square root of Simpson's diversity index over productive rearrangements. TCRdb retrieved this table from immuneACCESS and kept in-frame rearrangements only. Not all clones are present; in checked studies, unresolved V genes account for under half, and no reason is known for the remainder. That table supplies the V and J calls and clone size; D and trimming were determined from the DNA. The sample contains some 180,000 clones, about 76% of them found a single time. The top ten hold less than 7% of the sample.

Sequencing input: peripheral blood. The chain is made from TRBV9 and TRBJ2-1; TRBD2 lines up with 9 middle nucleotides. The receptor was derived from a woman aged 40 to 50 with COVID-19, enrolled during active disease. The DNA sequence is as follows: TGTGCCAGCAGCGCTAGGGGAGCGGGGGGTTCCAATGAGCAGTTCTTC. This gives the protein CASSARGAGGSNEQFF. This CDR3, with the reference TRBV9 and TRBJ2-1 proteins standing in past its ends, gives the full variable domain DSGVTQTPKHLITATGQRVTLRCSPRSGDLSVYWYQQSLDQGLQFLIQYYNGEERAKGNILERFSAQQFPDLHSELNLSSLELGDSALYFCASSARGAGGSNEQFFGPGTRLTVL.